This T cell receptor (beta chain) was captured in a study of blood T cell repertoires in COVID-19. Study details: The United States, Italy and Spain supplied acute and convalescent COVID-19 samples.

Per the germline V gene, CDR1 is SNHLY and CDR2 is FYNNEI. The CDR3 length is 13 residues. V was cut by 5 bases and J by 3 bases, with 10 bases left in between. Some clones are missing from TCRdb's copy, which holds only in-frame ones; the method was immunoSEQ multiplex PCR. The data contain 300,000 to 400,000 clones, 70% to 90% of them singletons. Sample: PBMCs or T cells enriched from blood (not recorded which). The sequence derives from a middle-aged woman with acute COVID-19. The V and J genes are TRBV2 and TRBJ1-2, with TRBD1 as a possible D gene (5 bases). The CDR3 is CASSPRDYYGYTF. CDR3 coding DNA: TGTGCCAGCAGTCCCCGGGACTACTATGGCTACACCTTC. The complete variable domain, with remaining parts taken from reference TRBV2 and TRBJ1-2, reads EPEVTQTPSHQVTQMGQEVILRCVPISNHLYFYWYRQILGQKVEFLVSFYNNEISEKSEIFDDQFSVERPDGSNFTLKIRSTKLEDSAMYFCASSPRDYYGYTFGSGTRLTVV.